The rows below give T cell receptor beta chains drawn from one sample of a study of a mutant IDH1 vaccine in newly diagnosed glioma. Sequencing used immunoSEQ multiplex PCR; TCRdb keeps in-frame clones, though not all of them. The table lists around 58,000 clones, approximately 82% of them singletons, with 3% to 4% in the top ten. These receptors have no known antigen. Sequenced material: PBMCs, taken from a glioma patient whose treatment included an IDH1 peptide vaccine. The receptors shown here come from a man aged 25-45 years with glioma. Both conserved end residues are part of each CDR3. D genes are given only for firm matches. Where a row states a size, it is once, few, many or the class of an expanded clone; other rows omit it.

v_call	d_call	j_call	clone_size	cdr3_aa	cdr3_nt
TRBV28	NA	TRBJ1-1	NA	CASSLNQAIGAFF	TGTGCCAGCAGTTTAAATCAGGCTATTGGGGCTTTCTTT
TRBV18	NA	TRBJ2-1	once	CASSPPRQLHNEQFF	TGTGCCAGCTCACCACCCCGTCAATTACACAATGAGCAGTTCTTC
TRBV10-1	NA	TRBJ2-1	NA	CASSESIQTSYNEQFF	TGCGCCAGCAGTGAGTCGATACAAACCTCCTACAATGAGCAGTTCTTC
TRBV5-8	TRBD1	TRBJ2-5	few	CASRWTGGARETQYF	TGTGCCAGCAGATGGACAGGGGGCGCCAGGGAGACCCAGTACTTC
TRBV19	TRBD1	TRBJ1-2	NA	CASIDRGPRNYGYTF	TGTGCCAGTATCGACAGGGGGCCGAGGAACTATGGCTACACCTTC
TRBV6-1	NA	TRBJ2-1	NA	CASRPDPLIGEQFF	TGTGCCAGCCGCCCGGACCCCCTTATCGGTGAGCAGTTCTTC
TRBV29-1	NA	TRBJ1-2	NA	CSVESSDYGYTF	TGCAGCGTTGAAAGTTCAGATTATGGCTACACCTTC
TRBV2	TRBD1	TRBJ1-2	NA	CASRGTGWDYGYTF	TGTGCCAGCAGGGGGACAGGGTGGGACTATGGCTACACCTTC
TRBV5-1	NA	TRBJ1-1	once	CASSLARLGGQNTEAFF	TGCGCCAGCAGCTTGGCCCGCCTCGGGGGCCAAAACACTGAAGCTTTCTTC
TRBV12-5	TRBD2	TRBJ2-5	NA	CASALPGEGETQYF	TGTGCTAGTGCTCTCCCGGGGGAGGGAGAGACCCAGTACTTC
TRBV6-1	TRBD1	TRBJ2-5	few	CASSERWKGAYLSGETQYF	TGTGCCAGCAGTGAAAGGTGGAAGGGGGCATATCTTTCTGGAGAGACCCAGTACTTC
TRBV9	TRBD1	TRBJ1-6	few	CASSVGQGASPLHF	TGTGCCAGCAGCGTGGGTCAGGGGGCTTCACCCCTCCACTTT
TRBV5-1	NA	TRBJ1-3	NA	CASSLAGRYSGNTIYF	TGCGCCAGCAGCTTGGCCGGCCGGTACTCTGGAAACACCATATATTTT
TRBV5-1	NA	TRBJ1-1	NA	CASSFGWRDTEAFF	TGCGCCAGCAGCTTCGGGTGGCGGGACACTGAAGCTTTCTTT
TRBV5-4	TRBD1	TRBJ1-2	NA	CASSLGHIQGAVRSYGYTF	TGTGCCAGCAGCTTGGGCCATATACAGGGGGCAGTGCGTAGCTATGGCTACACCTTC
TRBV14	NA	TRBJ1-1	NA	CASSRKDLVNTEAFF	TGTGCCAGCAGCCGGAAGGACTTAGTGAACACTGAAGCTTTCTTT
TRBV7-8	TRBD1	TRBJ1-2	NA	CASSPRTGLDYGYTF	TGTGCCAGCAGCCCACGGACAGGGCTGGACTATGGCTACACCTTC
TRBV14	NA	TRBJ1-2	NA	CASSPTVSYGYTF	TGTGCCAGCAGCCCAACAGTTTCGTATGGCTACACCTTC
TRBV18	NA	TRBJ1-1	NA	CASSPARLNTEAFF	TGTGCCAGCTCACCAGCACGGTTAAACACTGAAGCTTTCTTT
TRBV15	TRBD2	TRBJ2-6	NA	CATSGGGSGANVLTF	TGTGCCACCAGTGGGGGGGGCTCTGGGGCCAACGTCCTGACTTTC
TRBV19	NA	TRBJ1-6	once	CASSLRDGHNSPLHF	TGTGCCAGTAGTCTCCGGGACGGACATAATTCACCCCTCCACTTT
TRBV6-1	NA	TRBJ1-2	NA	CASSEAHGSGYTF	TGTGCCAGCAGTGAAGCGCACGGTTCCGGCTACACCTTC
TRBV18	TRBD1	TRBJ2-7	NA	CASSPRAGGGEQYF	TGTGCCAGCTCACCACGGGCAGGGGGCGGCGAGCAGTACTTC
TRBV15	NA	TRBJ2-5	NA	CATSRDHTWAGLQETQYF	TGTGCCACCAGCAGAGATCACACCTGGGCAGGACTACAAGAGACCCAGTACTTC
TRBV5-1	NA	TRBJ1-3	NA	CASSYTLARVAGNTIYF	TGCGCCAGCAGCTACACCCTCGCGCGGGTTGCTGGAAACACCATATATTTT
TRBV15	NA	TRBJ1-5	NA	CATSRDRRRGDNQPQHF	TGTGCCACCAGCAGAGACCGCCGAAGAGGGGACAATCAGCCCCAGCATTTT
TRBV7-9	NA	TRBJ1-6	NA	CASRGRGGNNSPLHF	TGTGCCAGCAGGGGGAGGGGAGGAAACAATTCACCCCTCCACTTT
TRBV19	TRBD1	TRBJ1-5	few	CASSAGQGSNQPQHF	TGTGCCAGTAGTGCGGGACAGGGAAGCAATCAGCCCCAGCATTTT
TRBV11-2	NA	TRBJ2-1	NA	CATAGGNEQFF	TGTGCCACAGCAGGCGGCAATGAGCAGTTCTTC
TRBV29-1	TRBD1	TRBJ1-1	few	CRGPPLTGANSLNTEAFF	TGCAGGGGTCCCCCTCTGACAGGGGCCAATTCCCTGAACACTGAAGCTTTCTTT
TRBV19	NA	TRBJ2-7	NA	CASSIDPSGSYEQYF	TGTGCCAGTAGTATTGATCCGTCCGGCTCCTACGAGCAGTACTTC
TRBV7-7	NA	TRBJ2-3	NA	CASSARGGSTDTQYF	TGTGCCAGCAGCGCCAGAGGGGGTAGCACAGATACGCAGTATTTT
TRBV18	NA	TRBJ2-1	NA	CASSLTGYYNEQFF	TGTGCCAGCTCACTTACAGGATACTACAATGAGCAGTTCTTC